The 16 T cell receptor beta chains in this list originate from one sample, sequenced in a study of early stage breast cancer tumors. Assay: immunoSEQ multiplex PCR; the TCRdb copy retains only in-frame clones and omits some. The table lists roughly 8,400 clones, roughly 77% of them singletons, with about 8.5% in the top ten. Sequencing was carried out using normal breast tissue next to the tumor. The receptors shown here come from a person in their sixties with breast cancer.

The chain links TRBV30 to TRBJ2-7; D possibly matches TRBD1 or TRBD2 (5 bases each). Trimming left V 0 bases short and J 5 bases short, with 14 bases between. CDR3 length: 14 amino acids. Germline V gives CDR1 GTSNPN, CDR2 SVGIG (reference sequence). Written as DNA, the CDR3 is TGTGCCTGGAGTGTTTGGGGGTCGGGGAACGAGCAGTACTTC. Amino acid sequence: CAWSVWGSGNEQYF.

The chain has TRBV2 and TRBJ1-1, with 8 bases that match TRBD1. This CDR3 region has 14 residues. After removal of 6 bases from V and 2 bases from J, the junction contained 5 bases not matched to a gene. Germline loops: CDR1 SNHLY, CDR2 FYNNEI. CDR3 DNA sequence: TGTGCCAGCAGAAAGGACAGGGTCAACACTGAAGCTTTCTTT. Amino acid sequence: CASRKDRVNTEAFF.

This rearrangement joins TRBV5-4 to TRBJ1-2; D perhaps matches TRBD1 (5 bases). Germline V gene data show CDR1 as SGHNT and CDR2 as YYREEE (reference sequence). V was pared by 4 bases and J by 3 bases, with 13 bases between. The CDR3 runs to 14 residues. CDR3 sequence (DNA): TGTGCCAGCAGCCCGGACATGGGGGACTATGGCTACACCTTC. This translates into CASSPDMGDYGYTF.

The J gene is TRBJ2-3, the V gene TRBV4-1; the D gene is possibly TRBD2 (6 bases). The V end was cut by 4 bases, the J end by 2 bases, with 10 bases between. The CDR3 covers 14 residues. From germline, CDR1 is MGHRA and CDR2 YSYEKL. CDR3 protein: CASSPRDFTDTQYF. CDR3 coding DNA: TGCGCCAGCAGCCCCCGGGACTTCACAGATACGCAGTATTTT.

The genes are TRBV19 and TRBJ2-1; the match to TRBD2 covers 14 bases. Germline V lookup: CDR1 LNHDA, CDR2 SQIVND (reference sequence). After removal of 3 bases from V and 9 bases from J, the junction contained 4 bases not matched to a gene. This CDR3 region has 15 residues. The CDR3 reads CASSIRLAGGGEQFF. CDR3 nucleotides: TGTGCCAGTAGTATTCGACTAGCGGGAGGGGGTGAGCAGTTCTTC. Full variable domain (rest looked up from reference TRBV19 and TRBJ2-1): DGGITQSPKYLFRKEGQNVTLSCEQNLNHDAMYWYRQDPGQGLRLIYYSQIVNDFQKGDIAEGYSVSREKKESFPLTVTSAQKNPTAFYLCASSIRLAGGGEQFFGPGTRLTVL.

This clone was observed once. CDR3 nucleotide sequence: TGCGCCAGCAGCCTATCCGGGACTCACGTTGAAAAACTGTTTTTT. Encoded protein: CASSLSGTHVEKLFF. This chain connects TRBV5-1 to TRBJ1-4; D is perhaps TRBD1 (5 bases). V lost 4 bases and J 7 bases, leaving 17 bases between the germline ends. This CDR3 has 15 residues. CDR1 and CDR2 from the germline V gene are SGHRS and YFSETQ.

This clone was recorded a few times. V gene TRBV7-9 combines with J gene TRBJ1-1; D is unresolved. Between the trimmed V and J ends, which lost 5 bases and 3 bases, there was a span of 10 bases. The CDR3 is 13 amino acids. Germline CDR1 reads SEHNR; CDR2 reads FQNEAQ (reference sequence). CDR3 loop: CASSLTRDTEAFF. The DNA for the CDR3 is TGTGCCAGCAGCCTCACCCGGGACACTGAAGCTTTCTTT.

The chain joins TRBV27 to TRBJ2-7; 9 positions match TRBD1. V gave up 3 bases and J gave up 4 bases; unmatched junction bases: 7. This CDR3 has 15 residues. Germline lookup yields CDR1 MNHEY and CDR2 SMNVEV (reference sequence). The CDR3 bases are TGTGCCAGCAGTTTCTCCCCGGGACAGGGTTACGAGCAGTACTTC. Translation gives CASSFSPGQGYEQYF.

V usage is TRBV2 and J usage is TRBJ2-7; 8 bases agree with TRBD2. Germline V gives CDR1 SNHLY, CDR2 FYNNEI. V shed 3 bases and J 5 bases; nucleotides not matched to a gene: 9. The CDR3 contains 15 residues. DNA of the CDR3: TGTGCCAGCAGTGACCGCGGGAGGACCTCTAACGAGCAGTACTTC. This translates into CASSDRGRTSNEQYF.

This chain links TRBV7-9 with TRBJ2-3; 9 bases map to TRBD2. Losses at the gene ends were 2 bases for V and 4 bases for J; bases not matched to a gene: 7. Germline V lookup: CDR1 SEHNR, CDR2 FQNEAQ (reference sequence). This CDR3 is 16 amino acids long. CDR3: CASSLTGGGGPDTQYF. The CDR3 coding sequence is TGTGCCAGCAGCTTAACTGGCGGGGGGGGACCAGATACGCAGTATTTT. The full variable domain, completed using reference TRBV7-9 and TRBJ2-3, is DTGVSQNPRHKITKRGQNVTFRCDPISEHNRLYWYRQTLGQGPEFLTYFQNEAQLEKSRLLSDRFSAERPKGSFSTLEIQRTEQGDSAMYLCASSLTGGGGPDTQYFGPGTRLTVL.

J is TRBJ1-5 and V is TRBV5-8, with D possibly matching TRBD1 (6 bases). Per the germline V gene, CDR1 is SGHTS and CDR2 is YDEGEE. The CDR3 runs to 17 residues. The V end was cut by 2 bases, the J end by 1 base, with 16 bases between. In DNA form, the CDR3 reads TGTGCCAGCAGCTTAATTGGGGGGCCTGCAAGCAATCAGCCCCAGCATTTT. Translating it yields CASSLIGGPASNQPQHF.

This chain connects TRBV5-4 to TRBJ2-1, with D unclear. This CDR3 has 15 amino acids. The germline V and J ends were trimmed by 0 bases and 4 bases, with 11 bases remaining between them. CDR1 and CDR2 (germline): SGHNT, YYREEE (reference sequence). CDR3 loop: CASSLARREYNEQFF. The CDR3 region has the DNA TGTGCCAGCAGCTTGGCGAGGCGAGAGTACAATGAGCAGTTCTTC. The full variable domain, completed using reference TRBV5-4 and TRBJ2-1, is ETGVTQSPTHLIKTRGQQVTLRCSSQSGHNTVSWYQQALGQGPQFIFQYYREEENGRGNFPPRFSGLQFPNYSSELNVNALELDDSALYLCASSLARREYNEQFFGPGTRLTVL.

The CDR3 nucleotides are TGTGCCAGCAGTTACTCACTAGCGTCAGATACGCAGTATTTT. Amino acids: CASSYSLASDTQYF. V gene TRBV6-5 combines with J gene TRBJ2-3, with 7 bases aligning to TRBD2. The CDR3 has 14 residues. Germline V gene lookup returns CDR1 MNHEY and CDR2 SVGAGI. V shed 0 bases and J 4 bases; nucleotides not matched to a gene: 1.

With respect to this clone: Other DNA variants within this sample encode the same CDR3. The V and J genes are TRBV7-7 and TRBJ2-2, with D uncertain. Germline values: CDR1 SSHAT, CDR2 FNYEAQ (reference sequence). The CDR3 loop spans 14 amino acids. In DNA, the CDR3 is TGTGCTAGTAGCTTAGACCCCGGGTCCGGGGAGCTGTTTTTT. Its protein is CASSLDPGSGELFF.

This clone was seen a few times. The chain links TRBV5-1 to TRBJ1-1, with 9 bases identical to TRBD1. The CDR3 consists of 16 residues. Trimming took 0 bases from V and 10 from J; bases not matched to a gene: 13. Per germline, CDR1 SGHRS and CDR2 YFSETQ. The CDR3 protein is CASSLGADRGDPGAFF. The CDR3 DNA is TGCGCCAGCAGCTTGGGTGCGGACAGGGGCGATCCCGGAGCTTTCTTT.

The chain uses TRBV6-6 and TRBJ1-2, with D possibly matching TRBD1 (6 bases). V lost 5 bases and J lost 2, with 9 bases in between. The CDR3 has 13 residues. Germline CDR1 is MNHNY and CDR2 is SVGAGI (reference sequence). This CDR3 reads CASSRTANYGYTF. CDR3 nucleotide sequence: TGTGCCAGCAGTAGGACAGCCAACTATGGCTACACCTTC.